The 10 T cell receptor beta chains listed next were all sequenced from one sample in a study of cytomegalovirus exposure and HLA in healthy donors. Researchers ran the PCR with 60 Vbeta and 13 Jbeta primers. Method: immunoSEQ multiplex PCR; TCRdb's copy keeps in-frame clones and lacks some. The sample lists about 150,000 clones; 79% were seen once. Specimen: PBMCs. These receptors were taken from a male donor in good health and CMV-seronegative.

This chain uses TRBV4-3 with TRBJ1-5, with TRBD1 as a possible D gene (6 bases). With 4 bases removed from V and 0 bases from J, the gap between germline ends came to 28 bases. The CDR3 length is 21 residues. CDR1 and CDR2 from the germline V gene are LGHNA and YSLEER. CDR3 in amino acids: CASSRTWARGQSFDSNQPQHF. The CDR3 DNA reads TGCGCCAGCAGCCGAACTTGGGCGAGAGGACAGTCCTTTGATAGCAATCAGCCCCAGCATTTT.

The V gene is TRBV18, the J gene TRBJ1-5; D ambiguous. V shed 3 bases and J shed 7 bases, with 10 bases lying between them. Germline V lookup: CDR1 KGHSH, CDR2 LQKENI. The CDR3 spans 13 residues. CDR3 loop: CASSPVQSQPQHF. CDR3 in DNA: TGTGCCAGCTCACCGGTCCAGTCCCAGCCCCAGCATTTT.

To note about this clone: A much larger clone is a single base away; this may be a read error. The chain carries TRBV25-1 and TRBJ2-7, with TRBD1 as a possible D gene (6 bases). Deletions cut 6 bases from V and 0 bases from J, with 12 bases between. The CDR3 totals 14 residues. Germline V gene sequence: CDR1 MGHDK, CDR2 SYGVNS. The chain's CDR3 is CASSDRDTSYEQYF. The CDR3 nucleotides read TGTGCCAGCAGCGACCGGGACACCTCCTACGAGCAGTACTTC.

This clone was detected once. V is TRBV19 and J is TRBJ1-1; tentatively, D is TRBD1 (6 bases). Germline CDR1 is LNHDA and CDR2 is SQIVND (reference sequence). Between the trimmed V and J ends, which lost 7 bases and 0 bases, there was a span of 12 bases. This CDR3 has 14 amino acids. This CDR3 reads CASTPDRLNTEAFF. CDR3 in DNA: TGTGCCAGTACCCCAGACAGGCTGAACACTGAAGCTTTCTTT.

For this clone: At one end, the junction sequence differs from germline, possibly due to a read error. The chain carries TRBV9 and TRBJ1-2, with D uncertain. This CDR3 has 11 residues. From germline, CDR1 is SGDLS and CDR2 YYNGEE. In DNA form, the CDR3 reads TGTGCCAACAGCGCTGCAGATGGCTACACCTTC. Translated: CANSAADGYTF.

The CDR3 nucleotides read TGTGCCATCAGTGGGGACAACTCCTACAATGAGCAGTTCTTC. This gives the protein CAISGDNSYNEQFF. The chain is built from TRBV10-3 and TRBJ2-1, with D perhaps matching TRBD1 (6 bases). The V end was cut by 4 bases, the J end by 0 bases, with 7 bases between. Germline CDR1 ENHRY, CDR2 SYGVKD. This CDR3 spans 14 amino acids.

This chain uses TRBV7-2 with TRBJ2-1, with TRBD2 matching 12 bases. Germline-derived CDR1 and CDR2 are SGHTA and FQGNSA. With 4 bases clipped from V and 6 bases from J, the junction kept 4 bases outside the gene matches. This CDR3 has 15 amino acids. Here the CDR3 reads CASSSLAGGRNEQFF. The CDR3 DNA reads TGTGCCAGCAGCTCTCTAGCGGGGGGGCGCAATGAGCAGTTCTTC.

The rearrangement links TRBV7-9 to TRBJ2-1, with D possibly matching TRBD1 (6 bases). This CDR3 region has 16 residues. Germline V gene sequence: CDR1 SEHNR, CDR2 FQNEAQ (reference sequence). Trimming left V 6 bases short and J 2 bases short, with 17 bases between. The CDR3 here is CASSPDRDTPYNEQFF. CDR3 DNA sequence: TGTGCCAGCAGTCCGGACCGGGACACTCCCTACAATGAGCAGTTCTTC.

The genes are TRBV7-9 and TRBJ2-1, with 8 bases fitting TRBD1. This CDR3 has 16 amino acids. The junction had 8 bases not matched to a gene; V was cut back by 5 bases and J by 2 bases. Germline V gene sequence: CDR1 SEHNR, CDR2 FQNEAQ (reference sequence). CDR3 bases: TGTGCCAGCAGCCCATCCGGGACAGGAGCCTACAATGAGCAGTTCTTC. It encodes CASSPSGTGAYNEQFF.

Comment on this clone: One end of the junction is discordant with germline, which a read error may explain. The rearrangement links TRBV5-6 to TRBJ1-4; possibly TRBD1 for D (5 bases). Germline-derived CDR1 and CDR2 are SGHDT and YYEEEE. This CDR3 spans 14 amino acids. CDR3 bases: TGTGCCAGCAGCTTGGGCCAGGGTAGGGGAAACTCGATTTTT. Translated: CASSLGQGRGNSIF.